This T cell receptor (beta chain) was sequenced in a study of blood T cell repertoires in COVID-19 (dated by TCRdb to between 2020 and 2021). A note on the overall study: Collaborator samples came from the United States, Italy and Spain and covered acute and convalescent phases of COVID-19. Where available, HLA class I and class II types were taken from metadata supplied by the sample provider and were not determined by assay-based typing. The samples were drawn from two sources: the first 160 participants of the ongoing ImmuneRACE study, and 1,000 to 1,500 subjects contributed by 6 global collaborators. Nearly every sample came with metadata listing a de-identified subject ID, COVID-19 status, age in years and sex. Subjects who had been exposed to COVID-19, were actively infected with it, or had recovered from it provided the deeply sampled blood TCRbeta repertoires that made up the dataset. The repertoires were released in a freely available public database intended as a resource for research on the immune response to SARS-CoV-2. The prospective study material was composed of cDNA or gDNA derived from T cells, B-cell-depleted T cells, or PBMCs.

TCRbeta CDR3 regions were amplified from genomic DNA by means of the immunoSEQ Assay, a bias-controlled multiplex PCR. The paper's processing steps were these. Within the assay, amplification of reference gene primers was used to estimate how many nucleated cells each sample contained. Sequence reads were collapsed and filtered to measure the absolute abundance of every unique TCRbeta CDR3 rearrangement. For each sample, productive Simpson clonality was calculated by taking the square root of Simpson's diversity index across productive rearrangements. TCRdb holds this immuneACCESS table with in-frame rearrangements only. Some clones are missing; in checked studies, unresolved V genes explain under half, and the rest has no known cause. That table gives V, J and clone size, and the DNA gave D and trimming. In this sample the table shows roughly 230,000 clones, about four fifths of which occur a single time. The ten largest clonotypes hold about 4.2% of the sample.

Collaborating institutions collected whole blood in K2EDTA tubes following their own protocols. For TCRbeta analysis, collaborator samples were shipped as frozen whole blood, as isolated PBMCs, or as DNA extracted from either sample type. Study-wide findings and limitations: How much clinical and demographic metadata was included differed by source and by participant, and the metadata was provided uncurated.

Remarks on this clone: Its specific antigen is unknown. No base-level quality is on record; no much larger clone is a single base apart.

The sample was peripheral blood. This receptor was obtained from a man aged 50 to 60 with active or convalescent COVID-19.

The CDR3 sequence is CASKGPAGGSDVELFF. The nucleotide sequence is TGTGCCAGCAAAGGTCCCGCGGGGGGATCAGATGTCGAACTGTTTTTT. In this chain, TRBV2 is recombined with TRBJ1-4, and possibly TRBD1, on 5 matching bases. Sequences SNHLY (CDR1) and FYNNEI (CDR2) are obtained from the germline V gene. V is reduced by 7 bases and J by 12 bases, leaving a spacing of 27 bases between them. Inclusive of the bounding cysteine and phenylalanine, the CDR3 is 16 residues long. Solely the CDR3 DNA is kept, with 48 bases framed from the first base.